A single sample is the source of the 13 T cell receptor beta chains below, sequenced in a study of shared clonotypes between healthy human individuals. Libraries were prepared by immunoSEQ multiplex PCR; TCRdb keeps only in-frame clonotypes and omits some of them. The table shows 1.5 million to 2.5 million clones, with roughly 94% occurring only once. In the naive CD8 group, cells lacked CD45RO and were positively selected for CCR7, so terminally differentiated effector memory CD45RA+ cells were left out. Sample: naive CD8+ T cells sorted from blood. Receptor source: a man younger than 35 in good health.

V gene TRBV28 combines with J gene TRBJ1-2; TRBD1 matches 7 bases. Germline V gene lookup returns CDR1 MDHEN and CDR2 SYDVKM. The CDR3 runs 14 residues. Germline trimming cut 5 bases from V and 5 bases from J; bases unmatched to any gene: 8. CDR3 loop: CASSRRTGFYGYTF. CDR3 sequence (DNA): TGTGCCAGCAGTCGCCGGACAGGTTTTTATGGCTACACCTTC.

The chain combines TRBV28 with TRBJ1-1; D possibly corresponds to TRBD1 (6 bases). CDR3 length: 15 residues. Germline lookup yields CDR1 MDHEN and CDR2 SYDVKM. V lost 5 bases, J lost 1 base, and 14 bases lay in between. The CDR3 loop reads CASSLTGTGNTEAFF. The CDR3 coding sequence is TGTGCCAGCAGTCTAACAGGGACGGGGAACACTGAAGCTTTCTTT.

This sequence joins TRBV4-1 and TRBJ1-5, with 10 bases lining up with TRBD1. Germline CDR1 MGHRA, CDR2 YSYEKL. This CDR3 spans 16 amino acids. Trimming removed 1 base from V and 7 bases from J; junction bases left unmatched: 7. CDR3 amino acids: CASSQGGTGAGQPQHF. DNA of the CDR3: TGCGCCAGCAGCCAAGGTGGGACAGGGGCCGGGCAGCCCCAGCATTTT.

J is TRBJ2-2 and V is TRBV19, with D perhaps TRBD1 (5 bases). The V and J ends lost 3 bases and 5 bases respectively, with 10 bases between them. This CDR3 is built from 14 residues. The germline V gene has CDR1 LNHDA and CDR2 SQIVND (reference sequence). The chain's CDR3 is CASSIYPGTGELFF. CDR3 nucleotides: TGTGCCAGTAGTATTTATCCAGGGACCGGGGAGCTGTTTTTT.

This clone has a single count. This chain connects TRBV5-1 to TRBJ2-7, with D tentatively TRBD1 or TRBD2 (6 bases each). Germline V CDR1 and CDR2: SGHRS, YFSETQ. The CDR3 consists of 15 residues. Deletions cut 0 bases from V and 6 bases from J, with 16 bases between. The CDR3: CASSLEGGWAGEQYF. The CDR3 bases are TGCGCCAGCAGCTTGGAGGGGGGCTGGGCTGGCGAGCAGTACTTC.

This chain connects TRBV6-1 to TRBJ1-1; possibly TRBD1 for D (5 bases). The CDR3 runs to 13 residues. V was clipped by 4 bases and J by 6 bases, with 12 bases between them. Germline CDR1 and CDR2: MNHNS and SASEGT. The CDR3 sequence is CASSAGDGAEAFF. DNA of the CDR3: TGTGCCAGCAGTGCTGGGGACGGGGCTGAAGCTTTCTTT.

This clone appeared once. The chain employs TRBV11-2 and TRBJ2-7; the match to TRBD1 covers 8 bases. In germline, CDR1 is SGHAT, CDR2 FQNNGV. The CDR3 sequence is 16 residues long. V was clipped by 5 bases and J by 0 bases; unmatched bases: 9. CDR3 region: CASSLTGQGPSYEQYF. CDR3 bases: TGTGCCAGCAGCCTAACAGGACAGGGACCCTCCTACGAGCAGTACTTC.

The chain links TRBV11-2 to TRBJ2-5; 7 positions match TRBD1. This CDR3 has 16 amino acids. Germline assignment: CDR1 SGHAT and CDR2 FQNNGV. The V and J ends lost 1 base and 1 base, in that order; junction bases with no gene match: 6. DNA for the CDR3: TGTGCCAGCAGCTTAGGACCCGGGACAGCCCAAGAGACCCAGTACTTC. Translated: CASSLGPGTAQETQYF. The whole variable domain, filled in from reference TRBV11-2 and TRBJ2-5, reads EAGVAQSPRYKIIEKRQSVAFWCNPISGHATLYWYQQILGQGPKLLIQFQNNGVVDDSQLPKDRFSAERLKGVDSTLKIQPAKLEDSAVYLCASSLGPGTAQETQYFGPGTRLLVL.

This chain connects TRBV4-1 to TRBJ2-7, with 13 bases fitting TRBD2. The J segment lost 3 bases and the V segment lost 0 bases, leaving 5 bases of the junction unmatched. Germline V gene sequence: CDR1 MGHRA, CDR2 YSYEKL. The CDR3 covers 17 residues. CDR3 residues: CASSQDWGTSGNYEQYF. The CDR3 DNA sequence: TGCGCCAGCAGCCAAGATTGGGGGACTAGCGGGAACTACGAGCAGTACTTC.

The CDR3 spells CASSEGGPYGAYEQYF. The DNA for the CDR3 is TGTGCCAGCAGTGAAGGCGGACCCTACGGCGCCTACGAGCAGTACTTC. The gene calls are TRBV2 and TRBJ2-7, with unresolved D. Germline CDR1 reads SNHLY; CDR2 reads FYNNEI. V was trimmed by 1 base and J by 2 bases, leaving 15 bases between them. The CDR3 covers 16 residues.

This chain connects TRBV9 to TRBJ2-1; TRBD1 might be the D (6 bases). The V and J ends lost 2 bases and 5 bases respectively, with 11 bases between them. Germline-derived CDR1 and CDR2 are SGDLS and YYNGEE. The CDR3 contains 14 residues. The CDR3 DNA is TGTGCCAGCAGCGTTTTGGACAGCGACAATGAGCAGTTCTTC. Its protein is CASSVLDSDNEQFF. Based on the CDR3 plus reference TRBV9 and TRBJ2-1, the full variable domain is DSGVTQTPKHLITATGQRVTLRCSPRSGDLSVYWYQQSLDQGLQFLIQYYNGEERAKGNILERFSAQQFPDLHSELNLSSLELGDSALYFCASSVLDSDNEQFFGPGTRLTVL.

Turning to this clone: At the DNA level, this CDR3 is encoded by other sequences in the same sample as well. The chain couples TRBV5-1 to TRBJ1-1, with D tentatively TRBD1 (5 bases). With 0 bases removed from V and 3 bases from J, the gap between germline ends came to 6 bases. The CDR3 runs 13 residues. Germline V CDR1 and CDR2: SGHRS, YFSETQ. CDR3 coding DNA: TGCGCCAGCAGCTTGGTAGGGGACACTGAAGCTTTCTTT. Its protein is CASSLVGDTEAFF.

The V call is TRBV11-2, the J call TRBJ1-1; D gene unclear. This CDR3 is built from 13 residues. CDR1 is SGHAT, CDR2 FQNNGV, per germline. The V and J ends lost 3 bases and 6 bases respectively, with 11 bases between them. CDR3 region: CASSFHESAEAFF. The CDR3 DNA sequence: TGTGCCAGCAGCTTTCACGAAAGTGCTGAAGCTTTCTTT.